This T cell receptor beta chain was observed in a study of identical twins. Findings of the study overall: Zero-insertion analyses might be partly confounded by invariant T cells like MAIT and iNKT.

V shed 0 bases, J shed 8 bases, and the junction held 10 bases outside the gene matches. CDR1 and CDR2 (germline): SGHRS, YFSETQ. The CDR3 sequence is 15 residues long. This clonotype was counted a few times. Its antigen remains unknown. The authors used template switching to add a universal primer site and gave cDNA unique molecular identifiers. MiXCR was run by TCRdb on the 5' RACE reads, yielding one entry per CDR3 protein. The sample includes approximately 530,000 distinct CDR3 sequences, about 22% of them seen just once. In addition, the sample was reused for a study of yellow fever vaccine responses in identical twins. That work adds: Convergence reportedly seemed to mark part of the twins' vaccine T cell response, with personalization marking the rest.

V gene TRBV5-1 combines with J gene TRBJ1-2; 7 bases align to TRBD1. The sequence derives from a young woman in good health. The sequencing sample was made of CD4+ T cells sorted from blood. As DNA, the CDR3 is TGCGCCAGCAGCTTGGCTCAAAGGGACAGTCCAGGCTACACCTTC. Its translation is CASSLAQRDSPGYTF.